Sequencing of this T cell receptor (beta chain) was carried out in a study of identical twins. Overall study results and limits: Within cord blood, abundant beta clonotypes carried fewer insertions, but memory repertoires showed no such trend. Possibly, invariant MAIT and iNKT cells partly confounded zero-insertion analyses.

Germline lookup yields CDR1 LGHNA and CDR2 YNFKEQ. V lost 4 bases to trimming and J lost 5 bases, with 17 bases between them. The CDR3 contains 15 residues. This clonotype has a handful of counts. What it recognizes is unknown. After template switching added a universal primer site, the resulting cDNA carried unique molecular identifiers. TCRdb redid the calling of the 5' RACE reads with MiXCR, one entry per CDR3 protein. The sample holds 550,000 to 700,000 distinct CDR3 sequences, roughly 9.5% seen once. These same records also appear under a second study, on yellow fever vaccine responses in identical twins.

Sequencing was carried out using PBMCs. The chain carries TRBV4-2 and TRBJ1-1; a possible D gene is TRBD1 (6 bases). The TCR originated in a woman between 18 and 30 years old in good health. The CDR3, as DNA: TGTGCCAGCAGCCCAGGGGCGGCTCGGGAAACTGAAGCTTTCTTT. Protein product: CASSPGAARETEAFF.